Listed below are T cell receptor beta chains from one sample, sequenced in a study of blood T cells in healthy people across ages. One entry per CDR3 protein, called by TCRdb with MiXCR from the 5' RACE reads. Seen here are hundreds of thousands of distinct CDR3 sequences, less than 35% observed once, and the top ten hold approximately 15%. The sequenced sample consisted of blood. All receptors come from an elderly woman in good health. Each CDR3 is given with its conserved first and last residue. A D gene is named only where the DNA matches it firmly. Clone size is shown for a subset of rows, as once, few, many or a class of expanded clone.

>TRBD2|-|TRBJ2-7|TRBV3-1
CASSPGGGGNNEQYF
TGTGCCAGCAGCCCGGGCGGCGGGGGGAACAATGAGCAGTACTTC
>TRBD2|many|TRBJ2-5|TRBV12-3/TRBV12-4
CASSLWSSGQETQYF
TGTGCCAGCAGTTTATGGTCTAGCGGTCAAGAGACCCAGTACTTC
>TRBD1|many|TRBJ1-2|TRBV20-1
CSARDGGTGYYGYTF
TGCAGTGCTAGAGATGGGGGGACAGGGTATTATGGCTACACCTTC
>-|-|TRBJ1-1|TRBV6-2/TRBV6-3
CASSRWQTEAFF
TGTGCCAGCAGTCGATGGCAGACTGAAGCTTTCTTT
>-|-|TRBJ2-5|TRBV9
CASSVGVGGGASQETQYF
TGTGCCAGCAGCGTAGGGGTAGGAGGCGGGGCGAGCCAAGAGACCCAGTACTTC
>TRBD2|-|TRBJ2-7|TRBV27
CASSYSSGAPEQYF
TGTGCCAGCAGTTATTCTAGCGGTGCTCCCGAGCAGTACTTC
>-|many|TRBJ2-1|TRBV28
CASSPLPAEQFF
TGTGCCAGCAGTCCCCTCCCCGCTGAGCAGTTCTTC
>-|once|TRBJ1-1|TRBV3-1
CASSPRDRGAFF
TGTGCCAGCAGCCCCCGGGACCGAGGGGCTTTCTTT
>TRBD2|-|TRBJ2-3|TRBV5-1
CASNFRGDTDTQYF
TGCGCCAGCAACTTCCGGGGGGACACAGATACGCAGTATTTT
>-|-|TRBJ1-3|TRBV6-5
CASSFKPSGNTIYF
TGTGCCAGCAGTTTTAAACCCTCTGGAAACACCATATATTTT
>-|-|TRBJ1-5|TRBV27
CASSLYPIALMGREQPQHF
TGTGCCAGCAGTTTATACCCCATCGCCTTAATGGGTCGGGAGCAGCCCCAGCATTTT
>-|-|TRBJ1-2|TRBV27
CASSLRVYGGYTF
TGTGCCAGCAGCCTCCGGGTTTATGGTGGCTACACCTTC
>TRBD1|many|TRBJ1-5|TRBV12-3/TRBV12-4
CASRLRGRSNQPQHF
TGTGCCAGCAGACTCAGGGGGCGAAGCAATCAGCCCCAGCATTTT